This T cell receptor (beta chain) came from a study of blood T cells in healthy people across ages. Points from the study as a whole: Lack of knowledge of donor CMV status possibly confounded expanded clonotype changes.

V dropped 6 bases and J dropped 5 bases, with 6 bases sitting between them. The CDR3 is 11 amino acids. A second roughly 6 to 12 cycle PCR used barcoded and J-beta primers. Tags on each cDNA molecule came from a template-switch adaptor with 12 random nucleotides. Each CDR3 protein gets one entry after TCRdb re-called the 5' RACE reads with MiXCR. The sample contains 1,300,000 or so distinct CDR3 sequences, 55% to 75% of which appear only once. Only a few counts were recorded for this clonotype. As yet, its antigen is unknown. The TCR sequence derives from a man younger than 30 in good health. The genes are TRBV12-3 or TRBV12-4 and TRBJ2-3; D ambiguous. Material for sequencing was blood. CDR3 region: CASRLLDTQYF. CDR3 DNA: TGTGCCAGCAGATTATTAGATACGCAGTATTTT.